This T cell receptor (beta chain) was sequenced in a study of cytomegalovirus exposure and HLA in healthy donors. Findings and caveats of the study: A further, later analysis showed that HLA-associated TCR beta chains (compared with equally common others) were more clonally expanded. Reported findings show TCR beta sequences accurately forecast HLA-A and HLA-B alleles in most subjects. A previous analysis found most TCR beta V segments productive roughly 87% or roughly 30% of the time. The study labeled more than 150 TCR beta chains cytomegalovirus-associated.

This CDR3 has 11 residues. CDR1 and CDR2 (germline): GTSNPN, SVGIG (reference sequence). With 5 bases clipped from V and 8 bases from J, the junction kept 4 bases outside the gene matches. With respect to this clone: Antigen: not known.

Primers included in the PCR were 60 Vbeta and 13 Jbeta primers. TCRdb's copy holds only in-frame clones and misses some; the assay was immunoSEQ multiplex PCR. This sample carries 150,000 to 200,000 clones, with approximately 6.5% going to the ten biggest clones. The TCR originated in a man aged 30 to 45 in good health and CMV-seronegative. Material for sequencing was PBMCs. The chain links TRBV30 to TRBJ1-2; 8 bases line up with TRBD1. CDR3 nucleotide sequence: TGTGCCTGGGGACAGGGTAGGGGCTACACCTTC. The encoded protein is CAWGQGRGYTF.